Described below is a single T cell receptor (beta chain) sequence and its context. Here immunoSEQ multiplex PCR was the method, and the copy in TCRdb shows in-frame clones only, minus some. The sample records approximately 2.3 million clones, approximately 93% being singletons. The data are from a study of shared clonotypes between healthy human individuals. The CDR3 is 15 residues long. V gave up 5 bases and J gave up 5 bases, with 19 bases separating them. The germline CDR1 and CDR2 sequences are MNHNY and SVGAGI (reference sequence). The specimen sequenced was naive CD4+ T cells from PBMCs. This sample's subset: CD45RA+ positively selected. The source is a man aged 18 to 35 in good health. Some clones in this sample may be carry-over from other donors' samples. The V gene is TRBV6-6, the J gene TRBJ2-7; tentatively, D is TRBD1 or TRBD2 (5 bases each). The CDR3 protein is CASSKTGVRAHEQYF. The CDR3 DNA is TGTGCCAGCAGTAAAACCGGGGTCAGGGCCCACGAGCAGTACTTC.